This T cell receptor beta chain is from a study of blood T cell repertoires in COVID-19. Per the authors' pipeline: From reference gene primer amplification, estimates of nucleated cell counts were derived. Sequencing was performed with immunoSEQ multiplex PCR; in TCRdb, only in-frame clones are kept and a portion is missing. V and J calls plus clone size are reproduced from that table; the DNA served to infer D and trimming. The data show 200,000 to 250,000 clones, with about nine tenths seen just once and around 6% held by the top ten. The cohort comprised adults aged roughly 18 to 95 years residing in about two dozen US areas. What was sequenced was PBMCs or T cells enriched from blood (not recorded which). The clonotype originates from a young woman with acute COVID-19.

CDR3 protein: CASTTGTGNQPQHF. In DNA form, the CDR3 reads TGTGCCAGCACCACGGGGACAGGCAATCAGCCCCAGCATTTT. This sequence joins TRBV7-2 and TRBJ1-5, with 7 bases matching TRBD1. CDR3 size: 14 residues. Germline CDR1 is SGHTA and CDR2 is FQGNSA. J was trimmed by 2 bases and V by 7 bases; bases with no gene match: 5.